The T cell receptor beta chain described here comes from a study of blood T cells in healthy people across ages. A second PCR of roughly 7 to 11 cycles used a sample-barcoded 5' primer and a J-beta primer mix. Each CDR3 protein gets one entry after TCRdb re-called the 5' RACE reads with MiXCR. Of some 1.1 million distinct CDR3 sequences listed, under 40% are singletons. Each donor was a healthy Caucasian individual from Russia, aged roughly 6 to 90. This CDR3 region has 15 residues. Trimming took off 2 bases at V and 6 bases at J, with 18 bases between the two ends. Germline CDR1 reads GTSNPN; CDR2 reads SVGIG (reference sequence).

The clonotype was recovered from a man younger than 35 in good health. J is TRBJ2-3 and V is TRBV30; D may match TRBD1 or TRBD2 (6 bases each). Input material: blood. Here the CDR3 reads CAWSTQGLGGDTQYF. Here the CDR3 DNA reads TGTGCCTGGAGTACCCAGGGCCTAGGGGGGGATACGCAGTATTTT.